This is a list of T cell receptor beta chains from one sample in a study of radiotherapy plus CTLA-4 blockade in lung cancer. Some clones are missing from TCRdb's copy, which holds only in-frame ones; the method was immunoSEQ multiplex PCR. The repertoire includes around 99,000 clones, around 88% of them detected once, and about 5.3% sits in the top ten. The sample here was peripheral blood, taken from a patient treated with radiotherapy plus ipilimumab. The source of these receptors is a human donor with non-small cell lung cancer that progressed on radiotherapy plus ipilimumab. The CDR3 runs from the conserved cysteine through the conserved F or W. D genes are given only for firm matches. Not all rows give a size; the values are once, few, many and, for expanded clones, a class.

>TRBV9|TRBJ1-3|.|.
CASSVEVGNTIYF
TGTGCCAGCAGCGTAGAGGTTGGAAACACCATATATTTT
>TRBV7-8|TRBJ2-7|TRBD2|.
CASSPLAGGSYEQYF
TGTGCCAGCAGCCCCTTAGCGGGAGGTTCCTACGAGCAGTACTTC
>TRBV11-2|TRBJ1-2|.|.
CASSPSGSGGYTF
TGTGCCAGCAGCCCTTCAGGGTCCGGTGGCTACACCTTC
>TRBV15|TRBJ2-5|.|.
CATSRESSQTQYF
TGTGCCACCAGCAGAGAAAGTAGCCAGACCCAGTACTTC
>TRBV21-1|TRBJ1-3|.|.
CASRGIRCSSGNTIYF
TGTGCCAGCAGGGGTATTCGGTGCTCCTCTGGAAACACCATATATTTT
>TRBV21-1|TRBJ1-5|.|few
CASSKYRTGANSNQPQHF
TGTGCCAGCAGCAAATACCGGACAGGGGCGAATAGCAATCAGCCCCAGCATTTT
>TRBV30|TRBJ1-1|.|.
CAWRTGTEAFF
TGTGCCTGGAGAACCGGGACTGAAGCTTTCTTT
>TRBV11-1|TRBJ2-7|.|.
CASSRGLDYEQYF
TGTGCCAGCAGCCGGGGCCTCGACTACGAGCAGTACTTC
>TRBV12-5|TRBJ1-2|.|.
CASGPDANGYTF
TGTGCTAGTGGCCCGGACGCGAATGGCTACACCTTC
>TRBV15|TRBJ2-7|TRBD1|.
CATSRGYGRGTGVHEQYF
TGTGCCACCAGCAGAGGGTACGGAAGAGGGACAGGGGTCCACGAGCAGTACTTC
>TRBV6-1|TRBJ2-7|TRBD1|.
CASSLGQSYEQYF
TGTGCCAGCAGTTTGGGACAGTCCTACGAGCAGTACTTC
>TRBV9|TRBJ2-5|.|.
CASSVGAGGETQYF
TGTGCCAGCAGCGTAGGGGCTGGCGGGGAGACCCAGTACTTC
>TRBV6-1|TRBJ1-5|TRBD1|.
CASSDATGAGNQPQHF
TGTGCCAGCAGTGACGCTACAGGGGCTGGCAATCAGCCCCAGCATTTT
>TRBV11-2|TRBJ2-5|.|.
CASSFQETQYF
TGTGCCAGCAGCTTTCAAGAGACCCAGTACTTC
>TRBV15|TRBJ2-7|TRBD1|.
CATSRDFFGQGNEQYF
TGTGCCACCAGCAGAGATTTTTTCGGACAGGGGAACGAGCAGTACTTC
>TRBV5-1|TRBJ2-1|.|.
CASSLAVSSEQFF
TGCGCCAGCAGCTTGGCCGTTAGCAGTGAGCAGTTCTTC
>TRBV5-6|TRBJ1-3|.|few
CASSLDAGGNTIYF
TGTGCCAGCAGCTTGGATGCAGGTGGAAACACCATATATTTT
>TRBV6-1|TRBJ2-1|TRBD2|.
CASTQAGSSYNEQFF
TGTGCCAGCACCCAAGCGGGGAGCTCCTACAATGAGCAGTTCTTC
>TRBV18|TRBJ2-5|TRBD1|.
CASSPSPGGIETQYF
TGTGCCAGCTCACCAAGTCCAGGGGGCATTGAGACCCAGTACTTC
>TRBV7-9|TRBJ2-2|.|.
CASSHVSTGELFF
TGTGCCAGCAGCCATGTCTCGACCGGGGAGCTGTTTTTT
>TRBV18|TRBJ2-1|.|.
CASSPLKGVDQFF
TGTGCCAGCTCACCACTTAAGGGGGTCGATCAGTTCTTC
>TRBV6-6|TRBJ1-2|.|.
CASSYQSQGLAGYTF
TGTGCCAGCAGTTACCAATCACAGGGTCTGGCTGGCTACACCTTC
>TRBV2|TRBJ2-7|.|.
CASRPTTYEQYF
TGTGCCAGCAGACCTACCACCTACGAGCAGTACTTC
>TRBV11-3|TRBJ2-1|.|.
CASSRGASSNEQFF
TGTGCCAGCAGCCGGGGGGCTAGCTCAAATGAGCAGTTCTTC
>TRBV25-1|TRBJ2-5|TRBD2|once
CASTRGSSGLYQETQYF
TGTGCCAGCACCCGGGGCTCTAGCGGGCTTTACCAAGAGACCCAGTACTTC
>TRBV5-1|TRBJ2-6|.|.
CASSLAGANVLTF
TGCGCCAGCAGCTTAGCCGGGGCCAACGTCCTGACTTTC
>TRBV2|TRBJ2-2|.|.
CASSERGRSGELFF
TGTGCCAGCAGTGAAAGGGGCAGGAGCGGGGAGCTGTTTTTT
>TRBV7-3|TRBJ2-1|TRBD2|once
CASTQMSGSSYNEQFF
TGTGCCAGCACCCAAATGAGCGGGAGCTCCTACAATGAGCAGTTCTTC
>TRBV18|TRBJ2-3|TRBD2|.
CASSPKTSGRFTDTQYF
TGTGCCAGCTCACCAAAAACTAGCGGGCGCTTCACAGATACGCAGTATTTT